The 7 T cell receptor beta chains listed next were all sequenced from one sample in a study of cytomegalovirus exposure and HLA in healthy donors. 13 Jbeta primers and 60 Vbeta primers were used for the PCR. Profiling relied on immunoSEQ multiplex PCR, and the TCRdb table lists in-frame clones only, not all of them. The sample holds 200,000 to 250,000 clones, about 80% seen once. What was sequenced was PBMCs. All receptors derive from a woman aged 60-70 years in good health and CMV-seropositive.

The rearrangement joins TRBV20-1 to TRBJ2-1; D uncertain. V dropped 1 base and J dropped 7 bases, with 5 bases sitting between them. Germline CDR1 DFQATT, CDR2 SNEGSKA (reference sequence). The length of the CDR3 is 11 residues. The CDR3 DNA is TGCAGTGCTAGAGGTGCGAATGAGCAGTTCTTC. Its translation: CSARGANEQFF.

This clone came up once. The V and J genes are TRBV5-1 and TRBJ1-2; D gene ambiguous. Germline values: CDR1 SGHRS, CDR2 YFSETQ. The CDR3 is made up of 14 amino acids. V lost 5 bases to trimming and J lost 2 bases, with 13 bases between them. The DNA of the CDR3 is TGCGCCAGCAGAAATGACGTGGAGAACTATGGCTACACCTTC. Translating gives CASRNDVENYGYTF.

V usage is TRBV19 and J usage is TRBJ2-1; D perhaps matches TRBD2 (6 bases). This CDR3 has 16 residues. Germline V gene lookup returns CDR1 LNHDA and CDR2 SQIVND (reference sequence). The V and J ends lost 5 bases and 7 bases respectively, with 21 bases between them. The CDR3 DNA reads TGTGCCAGTAGTGGCTCTGGGGGGACCGCCTGGAATGAGCAGTTCTTC. Translating it yields CASSGSGGTAWNEQFF.

In its sample, this clone was seen a few times. The chain is built from TRBV28 and TRBJ1-3; D gene uncertain. V was shortened by 5 bases and J by 0 bases, with 11 bases between the two germline ends. The CDR3 is 15 amino acids. Germline V gene sequence: CDR1 MDHEN, CDR2 SYDVKM. The CDR3 nucleotides are TGTGCCAGCAGTCCCGACATACCCTCTGGAAACACCATATATTTT. Its translation is CASSPDIPSGNTIYF.

This clone was counted between two and nine times. CDR3 DNA: TGTGCCAGCAGTCCCTCAGCGGGAGGGCCCTACGAGCAGTACTTC. Translating gives CASSPSAGGPYEQYF. J is TRBJ2-7 and V is TRBV6-5; 10 bases match TRBD2. V gave up 5 bases and J gave up 2 bases; unmatched junction bases: 6. The CDR3 contains 15 residues. Germline V gives CDR1 MNHEY, CDR2 SVGAGI.

The chain combines TRBV28 with TRBJ2-1; possibly TRBD2 for D (6 bases). This CDR3 is 14 amino acids long. The V gene's germline CDR1 is MDHEN and CDR2 SYDVKM. V lost 7 bases and J 3 bases, leaving 13 bases between the germline ends. This chain's CDR3 is CASTVSGNYNEQFF. The CDR3 DNA is TGTGCCAGCACCGTTAGCGGAAACTACAATGAGCAGTTCTTC.

The CDR3 here is CASSQVPPRDRAYEQYF. Written as DNA, the CDR3 is TGCGCCAGCAGCCAAGTACCCCCCCGGGACAGGGCCTACGAGCAGTACTTC. The J gene is TRBJ2-7, the V gene TRBV4-1; 9 nucleotides align to TRBD1. The germline V gene encodes CDR1 MGHRA and CDR2 YSYEKL. This CDR3 is built from 17 residues. Germline trimming cut 1 base from V and 2 bases from J; bases unmatched to any gene: 9.